This T cell receptor (beta chain) was sequenced during a study of cytomegalovirus exposure and HLA in healthy donors. Primers included in the PCR were 60 Vbeta and 13 Jbeta primers. The protocol was immunoSEQ multiplex PCR, while the TCRdb copy is restricted to in-frame clones and leaves out a portion. This sample has under 150,000 clones; 79% occur once, and the top ten carry approximately 1%. Germline CDR1 and CDR2: SNHLY and FYNNEI. V was trimmed by 7 bases and J by 4 bases, leaving 20 bases between them. The CDR3 covers 16 residues. This clone was seen a few times. Its target is not known. General study findings and limits: It was reported that the classifier diagnosed cytomegalovirus status with high specificity and sensitivity in both the original and validation cohorts. Accurate prediction of most subjects' HLA-A and HLA-B alleles from TCR beta sequences was reported.

V and J are TRBV2 and TRBJ2-1, with D possibly being TRBD2 (7 bases). Material: PBMCs. The receptor comes from a man between 18 and 29 years old in good health and CMV-seronegative. The chain's CDR3 is CASTTGGWGPYNEQFF. The CDR3 bases are TGTGCCAGCACCACGGGGGGATGGGGGCCTTACAATGAGCAGTTCTTC.